This is a list of T cell receptor beta chains from one sample in a study of cytomegalovirus exposure and HLA in healthy donors. Sequencing was performed with immunoSEQ multiplex PCR; in TCRdb, only in-frame clones are kept and a portion is missing. The table shows 150,000 to 200,000 clones, with about 79% occurring only once. The source material was PBMCs. All receptors come from a woman between 45 and 65 years old in good health and CMV-seronegative. CDR3s include the opening cysteine and the closing phenylalanine or tryptophan.

V gene	J gene	CDR3 protein
TRBV5-6	TRBJ1-4	CASSLFDRYNEKLFF
TRBV6-5	TRBJ2-2	CASSYLLAGFTGELFF
TRBV7-9	TRBJ2-7	CASSSDRAEQYF
TRBV27	TRBJ1-1	CASSLFPGGNTEAFF
TRBV28	TRBJ1-1	CASSLYLSDRGQMNTEAFF
TRBV6-6	TRBJ2-5	CASSYSKGAETQYF
TRBV5-4	TRBJ2-3	CASKAGELTDTQYF
TRBV19	TRBJ2-3	CATRTSGASTDTQYF
TRBV15	TRBJ1-1	CATSVVPNTEAFF
TRBV5-8	TRBJ1-2	CATRQTVTLTNYGYTF